The 22 T cell receptor beta chains below were found in one sample sequenced in a study of blood T cell repertoires in COVID-19. TCRdb's table, derived via immunoSEQ multiplex PCR, lists solely in-frame clones and lacks some. The table lists 85,000 to 120,000 clones, approximately 88% of them singletons, with 4.5% in the top ten. The sequenced sample consisted of peripheral blood. These receptors were taken from a human donor in a cohort sampled during active COVID-19.

The chain combines TRBV4-2 with TRBJ2-7, with a possible D match to TRBD2 (6 bases). With 1 base removed from V and 2 bases from J, the gap between germline ends came to 6 bases. Germline loops: CDR1 LGHNA, CDR2 YNFKEQ. The CDR3 loop spans 13 amino acids. CDR3 coding DNA: TGTGCCAGCAGCCAAGGGGGGGCCTACGAGCAGTACTTC. This translates into CASSQGGAYEQYF.

The CDR3 bases are TGTGCCAGCAGCTACAGGTCCCATGGCCAAGAGACCCAGTACTTC. Amino acid sequence: CASSYRSHGQETQYF. This chain uses TRBV9 with TRBJ2-5, with D possibly matching TRBD1 (5 bases). CDR1 is SGDLS and CDR2 is YYNGEE in the germline V gene. This CDR3 comprises 15 residues. Trimming removed 4 bases from V and 1 base from J, with 14 bases in between. Supplemented by reference TRBV9 and TRBJ2-5, the full variable domain reads DSGVTQTPKHLITATGQRVTLRCSPRSGDLSVYWYQQSLDQGLQFLIQYYNGEERAKGNILERFSAQQFPDLHSELNLSSLELGDSALYFCASSYRSHGQETQYFGPGTRLLVL.

The genes are TRBV28 and TRBJ1-2; D is possibly TRBD1 (5 bases). Germline assignment: CDR1 MDHEN and CDR2 SYDVKM. The CDR3 runs to 14 residues. The ends were cut back, 5 bases at V and 0 bases at J, with 10 bases in the middle. The CDR3 nucleotides read TGTGCCAGCAGTCCTCGGACATCTAACTATGGCTACACCTTC. Residues: CASSPRTSNYGYTF.

The rearrangement joins TRBV5-6 to TRBJ1-1; D gene uncertain. Trimming took off 4 bases at V and 2 bases at J, with 18 bases between the two ends. Germline V lookup: CDR1 SGHDT, CDR2 YYEEEE. The CDR3 spans 16 residues. The CDR3 DNA follows: TGTGCCAGCAGCACCGGCGGACTGGTATCAAACACTGAAGCTTTCTTT. Translated, it gives CASSTGGLVSNTEAFF.

The chain carries TRBV3-1 (or the pseudogene TRBV3-2) and TRBJ2-1; D might be TRBD2 (5 bases). The V end was cut by 0 bases, the J end by 10 bases, with 13 bases between. Germline V CDR1 and CDR2: LGHDT, YNNKEL (reference sequence). The CDR3 covers 14 residues. CDR3 sequence: CASSQDPGKGEQFF. In DNA form, the CDR3 reads TGTGCCAGCAGCCAAGATCCGGGGAAGGGCGAGCAGTTCTTC.

This chain connects TRBV6-6 to TRBJ2-3; 10 bases line up with TRBD2. V trimming: 3 bases; J trimming: 5 bases; junction bases outside the gene matches: 5. This CDR3 region has 15 residues. Germline V lookup: CDR1 MNHNY, CDR2 SVGAGI (reference sequence). The chain's CDR3 is CASSYRSGGEDTQYF. The CDR3 DNA reads as TGTGCCAGCAGTTATCGCAGCGGGGGGGAAGATACGCAGTATTTT.

The rearrangement joins TRBV7-2 to TRBJ2-3; 9 bases fit TRBD2. Trimming cost V 5 bases and J 2 bases; bases outside gene matches: 8. The germline CDR1 and CDR2 sequences are SGHTA and FQGNSA. The CDR3 totals 16 residues. CDR3 sequence (DNA): TGTGCCAGCAGCCGTTCTAGCGGGGCCTCCACAGATACGCAGTATTTT. The encoded protein is CASSRSSGASTDTQYF.

CDR3 sequence (DNA): TGTGCCAGCAAAACAGGGGAAAGGAATCAGCCCCAGCATTTT. Its translation: CASKTGERNQPQHF. This chain connects TRBV6-6 to TRBJ1-5; 7 bases line up with TRBD1. The CDR3 totals 14 residues. V was clipped by 7 bases and J by 4 bases; unmatched bases: 7. Germline values: CDR1 MNHNY, CDR2 SVGAGI (reference sequence).

This clone appeared once. The chain combines TRBV10-1 with TRBJ2-2; a possible D gene is TRBD2 (6 bases). V dropped 2 bases and J dropped 7 bases, with 11 bases sitting between them. The CDR3 is made up of 14 amino acids. In germline, CDR1 is WNHNN, CDR2 SYGVQD (reference sequence). CDR3 amino acids: CASSEGGSHGELFF. In DNA form, the CDR3 reads TGCGCCAGCAGTGAGGGGGGGAGTCACGGGGAGCTGTTTTTT.

The gene calls are TRBV27 and TRBJ2-7, with TRBD2 identical over 7 bases. The trim removed 5 bases at V and 3 bases at J, leaving 7 bases unmatched. The CDR3 has 14 residues. Germline CDR1 reads MNHEY; CDR2 reads SMNVEV (reference sequence). CDR3 nucleotides: TGTGCCAGCAGTCTCTCCTCGGGAGGCTACGAGCAGTACTTC. Its translation: CASSLSSGGYEQYF.

This chain joins TRBV2 and TRBJ1-2; perhaps TRBD1 as D (5 bases). CDR1 and CDR2 (germline): SNHLY, FYNNEI. CDR3 size: 16 residues. Trimming removed 1 base at V and 5 bases at J, with 17 bases between. The CDR3, as DNA: TGTGCCAGCAGTGAAGGTTGGGCCTCCCAGGGATATGGCTACACCTTC. Translated: CASSEGWASQGYGYTF.

In the case of this clone: Sequence at one end of the junction differs from germline and may be a read error. The V and J genes are TRBV5-6 and TRBJ2-1, with TRBD1 identical over 7 bases. The CDR3 runs 16 residues. CDR1 and CDR2 from the germline V gene are SGHDT and YYEEEE. The CDR3 DNA reads as TGTGCCAGCATCTTGGCACAGGGGAATTTCTACAATGAGCAGTTCTTC. This codes for CASILAQGNFYNEQFF.

This chain joins TRBV2 and TRBJ1-2; TRBD1 matches 7 bases. The CDR3 has 12 amino acids. V lost 6 bases, J lost 5 bases, and 3 bases stayed unmatched. CDR1 and CDR2 (germline): SNHLY, FYNNEI. Here the CDR3 DNA reads TGTGCCAGCAGGAGGGACAGTTATGGCTACACCTTC. Translation gives CASRRDSYGYTF.

The J gene is TRBJ2-1, the V gene TRBV7-8, with 9 bases aligning to TRBD2. The CDR3 contains 18 residues. J was trimmed by 0 bases and V by 1 base; bases with no gene match: 7. The V gene's germline CDR1 is SGHVS and CDR2 FQNEAQ. The CDR3: CASSLGGAGGSSYNEQFF. CDR3 coding DNA: TGTGCCAGCAGCTTAGGGGGAGCGGGGGGAAGCTCCTACAATGAGCAGTTCTTC.

The chain carries TRBV28 and TRBJ1-5; 11 bases line up with TRBD1. Germline V gene lookup returns CDR1 MDHEN and CDR2 SYDVKM. J lost 6 bases, V lost 5 bases, and 6 bases had no gene match. The CDR3 runs 15 residues. CDR3 in amino acids: CASSGGTGGFQPQHF. In DNA, the CDR3 is TGTGCCAGCAGTGGCGGGACAGGGGGATTTCAGCCCCAGCATTTT.

The chain combines TRBV11-2 with TRBJ2-2; possibly TRBD1 for D (6 bases). Trimming pared 1 base from V and 6 bases from J, leaving 12 bases between. Germline V gene sequence: CDR1 SGHAT, CDR2 FQNNGV. The CDR3 has 15 residues. CDR3 bases: TGTGCCAGCAGCTTAGTTAGGGGGTTCGCCGGGGAGCTGTTTTTT. Encoded protein: CASSLVRGFAGELFF. The entire variable domain, with the rest obtained from reference TRBV11-2 and TRBJ2-2, is as follows: EAGVAQSPRYKIIEKRQSVAFWCNPISGHATLYWYQQILGQGPKLLIQFQNNGVVDDSQLPKDRFSAERLKGVDSTLKIQPAKLEDSAVYLCASSLVRGFAGELFFGEGSRLTVL.

The genes are TRBV4-2 and TRBJ2-7, with D perhaps matching TRBD2 (6 bases). CDR3 length: 15 amino acids. The germline V gene has CDR1 LGHNA and CDR2 YNFKEQ. V lost 4 bases and J 4 bases, leaving 17 bases between the germline ends. CDR3 residues: CASSLRVAGSYEQYF. In nucleotides, the CDR3 is TGTGCCAGCAGCCTGAGGGTTGCGGGATCTTACGAGCAGTACTTC.

The CDR3: CASSPGEGKAFF. The CDR3 DNA follows: TGTGCCAGCAGCCCAGGGGAAGGGAAAGCTTTCTTT. V gene TRBV7-9 combines with J gene TRBJ1-1; TRBD1 is a possible D gene (6 bases). The V gene lost 5 bases and the J gene lost 9 bases, with 13 bases spanning the gap. The CDR3 contains 12 residues. Germline CDR1 SEHNR, CDR2 FQNEAQ (reference sequence). Supplemented by reference TRBV7-9 and TRBJ1-1, the full variable domain reads DTGVSQNPRHKITKRGQNVTFRCDPISEHNRLYWYRQTLGQGPEFLTYFQNEAQLEKSRLLSDRFSAERPKGSFSTLEIQRTEQGDSAMYLCASSPGEGKAFFGQGTRLTVV.

This clone has just a few counts. The chain recombines TRBV11-1 with TRBJ2-2, with TRBD1 as a possible D gene (7 bases). The CDR3 extends over 16 amino acids. The ends were cut back, 7 bases at V and 6 bases at J, with 21 bases in the middle. Germline CDR1 is SGHAT and CDR2 is FQDESV (reference sequence). The CDR3 region has the DNA TGTGCCAGCACCAAACGGGGAGTCAGGGGGGCCGGGGAGCTGTTTTTT. Translating gives CASTKRGVRGAGELFF.

The rearrangement uses TRBV6-5 and TRBJ1-2; no firm D call. V was shortened by 0 bases and J by 3 bases, with 11 bases between the two germline ends. The germline V gene encodes CDR1 MNHEY and CDR2 SVGAGI. The CDR3 is 15 amino acids. CDR3 DNA sequence: TGTGCCAGCAGTTACTCGAGAGGGCGCGACTATGGCTACACCTTC. The encoded protein is CASSYSRGRDYGYTF.

The CDR3 is CASSPVEVGYTF. The CDR3 nucleotides are TGTGCCAGCTCACCAGTTGAGGTTGGCTACACCTTC. This chain connects TRBV18 to TRBJ1-2, with D unclear. V gave up 2 bases and J gave up 7 bases, with 8 bases separating them. Germline V gene sequence: CDR1 KGHSH, CDR2 LQKENI. The CDR3 is 12 amino acids.

This clone was seen a few times. The chain joins TRBV6-5 to TRBJ2-7; 11 bases are shared with TRBD2. Germline V gene lookup returns CDR1 MNHEY and CDR2 SVGAGI. CDR3 length: 15 amino acids. V lost 7 bases, J lost 6 bases, and 11 bases stayed unmatched. CDR3: CASTLAGGLAGEQYF. CDR3 coding DNA: TGTGCCAGCACCCTAGCGGGGGGACTAGCCGGCGAGCAGTACTTC.